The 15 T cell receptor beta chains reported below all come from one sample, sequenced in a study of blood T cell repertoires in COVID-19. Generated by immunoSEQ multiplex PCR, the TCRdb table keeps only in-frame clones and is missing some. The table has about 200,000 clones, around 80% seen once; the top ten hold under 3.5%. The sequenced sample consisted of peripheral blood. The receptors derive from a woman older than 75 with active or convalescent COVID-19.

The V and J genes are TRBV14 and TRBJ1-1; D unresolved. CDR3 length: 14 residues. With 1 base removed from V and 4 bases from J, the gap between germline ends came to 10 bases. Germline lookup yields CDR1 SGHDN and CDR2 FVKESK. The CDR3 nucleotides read TGTGCCAGCAGCCAAGGACTAGTGAGCACTGAAGCTTTCTTT. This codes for CASSQGLVSTEAFF.

The CDR3 sequence: CASSRRDRYEQYF. The CDR3 nucleotides are TGTGCCAGCTCACGCCGGGACAGGTACGAGCAGTACTTC. The chain has TRBV18 and TRBJ2-7; 8 bases agree with TRBD1. The CDR3 has 13 amino acids. Germline-derived CDR1 and CDR2 are KGHSH and LQKENI. The trim removed 4 bases at V and 4 bases at J, leaving 3 bases unmatched. Using reference TRBV18 and TRBJ2-7 for the parts outside the CDR3, the full variable domain is NAGVMQNPRHLVRRRGQEARLRCSPMKGHSHVYWYRQLPEEGLKFMVYLQKENIIDESGMPKERFSAEFPKEGPSILRIQQVVRGDSAAYFCASSRRDRYEQYFGPGTRLTVT.

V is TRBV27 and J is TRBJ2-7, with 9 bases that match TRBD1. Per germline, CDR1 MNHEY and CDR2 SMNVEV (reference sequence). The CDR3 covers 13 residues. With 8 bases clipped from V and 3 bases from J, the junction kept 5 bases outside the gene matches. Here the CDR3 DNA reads TGTGCCAGCGGCCGGGACAGGGACTACGAGCAGTACTTC. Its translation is CASGRDRDYEQYF.

CDR3 nucleotides: TGTGCCAGCAGCCAACAAACCGGGACAGCGATTACTAACTATGGCTACACCTTC. It specifies CASSQQTGTAITNYGYTF. This sequence joins TRBV5-4 and TRBJ1-2, with 7 bases identical to TRBD1. Germline-derived CDR1 and CDR2 are SGHNT and YYREEE (reference sequence). The CDR3 is made up of 18 amino acids. V dropped 4 bases and J dropped 0; count of bases not matched to a gene: 15. Filled out from reference TRBV5-4 and TRBJ1-2, the complete variable domain reads ETGVTQSPTHLIKTRGQQVTLRCSSQSGHNTVSWYQQALGQGPQFIFQYYREEENGRGNFPPRFSGLQFPNYSSELNVNALELDDSALYLCASSQQTGTAITNYGYTFGSGTRLTVV.

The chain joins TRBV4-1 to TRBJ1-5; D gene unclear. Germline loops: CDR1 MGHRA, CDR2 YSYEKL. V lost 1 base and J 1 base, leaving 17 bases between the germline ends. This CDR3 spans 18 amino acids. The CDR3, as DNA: TGCGCCAGCAGCCAAGTTGCCCCGGGCCCGGGGAGCAATCAGCCCCAGCATTTT. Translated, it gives CASSQVAPGPGSNQPQHF.

This CDR3 is CAISSTSGGETEQFF. Here the CDR3 DNA reads TGTGCCATCAGTTCGACTAGCGGGGGGGAGACTGAGCAGTTCTTC. The chain combines TRBV10-3 with TRBJ2-1; TRBD2 agrees at 14 bases. This CDR3 spans 15 amino acids. CDR1 and CDR2 (germline): ENHRY, SYGVKD. Trimming cost V 5 bases and J 9 bases; bases outside gene matches: 6.

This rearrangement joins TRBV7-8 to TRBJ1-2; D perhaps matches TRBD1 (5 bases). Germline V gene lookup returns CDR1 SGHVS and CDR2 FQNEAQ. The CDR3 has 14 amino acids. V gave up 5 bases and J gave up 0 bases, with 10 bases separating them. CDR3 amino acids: CASSPTVANYGYTF. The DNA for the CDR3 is TGTGCCAGCAGCCCGACAGTAGCTAACTATGGCTACACCTTC.

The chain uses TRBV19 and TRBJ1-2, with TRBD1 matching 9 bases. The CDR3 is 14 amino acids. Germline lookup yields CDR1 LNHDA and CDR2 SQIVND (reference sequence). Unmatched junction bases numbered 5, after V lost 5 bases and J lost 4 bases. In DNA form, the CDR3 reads TGTGCCAGTAGTGCACCGGGACAGGGCTATGGCTACACCTTC. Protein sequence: CASSAPGQGYGYTF.

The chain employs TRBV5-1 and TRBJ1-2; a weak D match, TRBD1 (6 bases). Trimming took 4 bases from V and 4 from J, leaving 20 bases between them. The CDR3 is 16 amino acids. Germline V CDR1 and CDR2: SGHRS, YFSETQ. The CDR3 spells CASSIFTGKDGYGYTF. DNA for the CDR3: TGCGCCAGCAGCATCTTTACAGGGAAGGACGGCTATGGCTACACCTTC.

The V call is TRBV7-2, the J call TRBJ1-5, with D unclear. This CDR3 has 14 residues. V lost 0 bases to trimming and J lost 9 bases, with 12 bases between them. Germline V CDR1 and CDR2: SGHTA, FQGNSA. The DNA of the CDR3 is TGTGCCAGCAGCTTAGCGGCGGGAGGAGGGCCCCAGCATTTT. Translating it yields CASSLAAGGGPQHF.

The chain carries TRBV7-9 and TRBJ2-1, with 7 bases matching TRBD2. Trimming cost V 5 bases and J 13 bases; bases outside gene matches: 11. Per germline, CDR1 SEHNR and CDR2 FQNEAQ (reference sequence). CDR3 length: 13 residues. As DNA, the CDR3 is TGTGCCAGCAGCCGAGGGGCGGGGGATACCCAGTTCTTC. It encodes CASSRGAGDTQFF.

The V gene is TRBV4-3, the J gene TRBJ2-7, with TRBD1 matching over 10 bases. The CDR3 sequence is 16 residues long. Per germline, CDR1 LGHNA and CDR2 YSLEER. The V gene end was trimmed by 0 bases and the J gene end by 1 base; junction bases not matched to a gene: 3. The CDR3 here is CASSQEPGQGSYEQYF. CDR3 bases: TGCGCCAGCAGCCAAGAACCGGGACAGGGGTCCTACGAGCAGTACTTC.

The DNA of the CDR3 is TGTGCCAGCAGCCAAGACTTGCAGGACAGGGTAAAATACGAGCAGTACTTC. As protein: CASSQDLQDRVKYEQYF. The chain links TRBV14 to TRBJ2-7; 8 bases are shared with TRBD1. Losses at the gene ends were 0 bases for V and 4 bases for J; bases not matched to a gene: 11. Germline V lookup: CDR1 SGHDN, CDR2 FVKESK. CDR3 length: 17 amino acids.

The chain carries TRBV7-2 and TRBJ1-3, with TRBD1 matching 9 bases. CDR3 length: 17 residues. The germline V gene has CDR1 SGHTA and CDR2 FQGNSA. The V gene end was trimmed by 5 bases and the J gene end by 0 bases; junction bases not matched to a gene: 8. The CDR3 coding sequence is TGTGCCAGCAGCGGGATACAGGGGGCGAGCTCTGGAAACACCATATATTTT. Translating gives CASSGIQGASSGNTIYF.

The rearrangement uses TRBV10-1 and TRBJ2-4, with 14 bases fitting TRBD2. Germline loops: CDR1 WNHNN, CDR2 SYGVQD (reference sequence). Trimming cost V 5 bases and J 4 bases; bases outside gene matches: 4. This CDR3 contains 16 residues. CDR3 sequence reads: CASSSGLAGGKNIQYF. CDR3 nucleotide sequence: TGCGCCAGCAGTAGCGGACTAGCGGGGGGTAAAAACATTCAGTACTTC.